The T cell receptor (beta chain) described here comes from a study of a mutant IDH1 vaccine in newly diagnosed glioma (dated by TCRdb to the early 2020s). In the study overall: In the chemotherapy-containing groups, vaccination started alongside temozolomide cycles, whereas in patients who had radiotherapy alone it started 4-6 weeks after radiotherapy. The week-35 safety follow-up took place at visit V12, and the week-47 end of study took place at visit V13. Before enrollment, patients had received standard therapy of radiotherapy alone, temozolomide alone, or radiochemotherapy with temozolomide; most received the combination. Peripheral blood was drawn at six visits: V03 (baseline), V05, V07, V10, V12 and V13. For exploratory analyses, approximately 23 treated patients had longitudinal TCRB deep sequencing done wherever samples were available. Of the approximately 34 patients who were treated, approximately 62% were male and 37.5% were female, and the mean age was roughly 40 years.

Broader findings and caveats from the paper: No apparent relationship was observed between pseudoprogression and alterations in the top peripheral T cell clonotypes detected by TCRB sequencing. Availability determined which PBMC samples were chosen for TCRB deep sequencing. Immune responses induced by the vaccine were seen in around 94% of patients across multiple MHC alleles. The authors stated that sample limitations prevented analyses of patient blood samples from being reproduced.

The time point tag for this specimen amounts to: week 47, end of study. A 20-mer mutant IDH1 peptide at 300 micrograms in Montanide made up each vaccine dose, which was injected subcutaneously together with topical imiquimod. Across visits V03 through V10, patients got a total of eight vaccinations, given in weeks 1, 3, 5, 7, 11, 15, 19 and 23. Newly diagnosed WHO grade 3 or 4 IDH1-mutant astrocytomas showing loss of nuclear ATRX were present in the donors. The samples were drawn from NOA16, a multicentre, single-arm, open-label phase I trial in Germany that tested a mutant IDH1 peptide vaccine in humans for the first time. Genomic DNA for TCRB sequencing was extracted from EDTA blood using the DNeasy Blood and Tissue Kit. CDR1 and CDR2 are read off the germline V gene (reference sequence) as MNHEY and SMNVEV. Counted from cysteine to phenylalanine, this CDR3 has 13 amino acids. This entry keeps only the CDR3 DNA: 39 bases, framed from base 1. Relative to germline, V is 7 bases shorter and J is 3 bases shorter, with 13 bases between their ends.

Library construction relied on the immunoSEQ multiplex PCR assay. The hsTCRB Kit was used according to the manufacturer's protocol to amplify rearranged TCR beta chain sequences. Sequencing of TCRB libraries was carried out on an Illumina MiSeq. The study's processing was this. The proprietary platform of the kit vendor was used for demultiplexing, trimming and gene mapping. TCRdb re-hosts the immuneACCESS table, in-frame sequences only. Its copies lack some clones; in the studies checked, an unresolved V gene accounts for under half of them, and the cause for the rest is not known. From that table come the V and J calls and clone size; the DNA was used to work out D and trimming. The sample table records about 56,000 clones; 70% to 85% of these occur just once. The ten largest account for roughly 5% of the sample. This clone was seen a handful of times. The target of this receptor is not known. There are no base qualities to consult, and no much larger clone falls within one base.

The starting material was PBMCs, obtained from a glioma patient whose treatment included an IDH1 peptide vaccine. The rearrangement joined TRBV27 to TRBJ2-7; the D region possibly corresponds to TRBD1 (6 bases align). This clonotype originated in a man aged 50 or older with glioma. The encoded CDR3 is CASINLDSYEQYF. The sequence in DNA is TGTGCCAGCATTAACCTGGACAGCTACGAGCAGTACTTC.